The entry below gives a single TCR beta chain sequence along with its context. PCR was performed using 60 Vbeta and 13 Jbeta primers. The assay was immunoSEQ multiplex PCR, and TCRdb's table has in-frame clones only and misses some. The table has roughly 110,000 clones, around 77% seen once. This entry is derived from a study of cytomegalovirus exposure and HLA in healthy donors. V lost 2 bases to trimming and J lost 3 bases, with 4 bases between them. Looked up from germline, CDR1 is MDHEN and CDR2 is SYDVKM. This CDR3 spans 12 amino acids. The TCR was taken from a male donor in good health and CMV-seronegative. Sequencing was carried out using PBMCs. The chain links TRBV28 to TRBJ1-1; D not resolved. The CDR3 protein is CASSLLDTEAFF. The DNA for the CDR3 is TGTGCCAGCAGTTTACTCGACACTGAAGCTTTCTTT.